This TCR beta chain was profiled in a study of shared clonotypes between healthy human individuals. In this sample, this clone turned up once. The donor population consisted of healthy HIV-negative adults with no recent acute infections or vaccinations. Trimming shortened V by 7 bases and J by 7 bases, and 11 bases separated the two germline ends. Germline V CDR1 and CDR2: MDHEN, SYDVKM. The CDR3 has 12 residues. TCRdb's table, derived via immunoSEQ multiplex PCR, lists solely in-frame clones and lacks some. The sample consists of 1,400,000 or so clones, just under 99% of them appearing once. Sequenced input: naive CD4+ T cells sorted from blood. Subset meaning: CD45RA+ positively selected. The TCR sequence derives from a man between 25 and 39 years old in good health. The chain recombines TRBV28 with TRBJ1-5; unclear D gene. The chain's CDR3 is CASNLGVQPQHF. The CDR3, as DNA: TGTGCCAGCAACCTTGGGGTCCAGCCCCAGCATTTT.